The present TCR beta chain was sequenced within a study of blood T cell repertoires in COVID-19. Germline CDR1 reads SGHVS; CDR2 reads FQNEAQ. With 0 bases removed from V and 2 bases from J, the gap between germline ends came to 11 bases. The CDR3 is 15 residues long. The data were produced by immunoSEQ multiplex PCR, yet TCRdb's version contains in-frame clones alone and is incomplete. Of about 23,000 clones listed, about nine tenths are singletons. Material for sequencing was peripheral blood. The sequence came from a human donor in a cohort sampled during active COVID-19. The gene calls are TRBV7-8 and TRBJ2-7; possibly TRBD1 for D (5 bases). Written as DNA, the CDR3 is TGTGCCAGCAGCTTAGCGCGACGACAGACCTACGAGCAGTACTTC. Translating it yields CASSLARRQTYEQYF.